The 3 T cell receptor beta chains presented below share a single source sample, sequenced in a study of shared clonotypes between healthy human individuals. The protocol was immunoSEQ multiplex PCR, while the TCRdb copy is restricted to in-frame clones and leaves out a portion. This table holds roughly 760,000 clones, about 74% found once. The material sequenced was memory CD4+ T cells sorted from blood. As to subset: CD45RA-negative fraction. The origin of the receptors is a woman aged 30 to 39 in good health.

The rearrangement joins TRBV6-5 to TRBJ1-1, with D unclear. V gave up 6 bases and J gave up 6 bases, with 8 bases separating them. The CDR3 extends over 11 amino acids. Germline V gene lookup returns CDR1 MNHEY and CDR2 SVGAGI. In DNA, the CDR3 is TGTGCCAGCAGCGATGGGGCTGAAGCTTTCTTT. Translating gives CASSDGAEAFF.

A few counts support this clone. This chain uses TRBV2 with TRBJ2-2; tentatively, D is TRBD1 or TRBD2 (5 bases each). This CDR3 region has 16 residues. V was shortened by 7 bases and J by 0 bases, with 15 bases between the two germline ends. Germline values: CDR1 SNHLY, CDR2 FYNNEI. The CDR3 DNA reads TGTGCCAGCAAGGGGAGCCCAAACGCGAACACCGGGGAGCTGTTTTTT. This codes for CASKGSPNANTGELFF.

The chain combines TRBV7-3 with TRBJ2-3, with 7 bases matching TRBD2. From germline, CDR1 is SGHTA and CDR2 FQGTGA. The CDR3 totals 16 residues. The V gene end was trimmed by 0 bases and the J gene end by 1 base; junction bases not matched to a gene: 4. Here the CDR3 DNA reads TGTGCCAGCAGCTTAACGTCCCTAGCGGGCACAGATACGCAGTATTTT. Encoded protein: CASSLTSLAGTDTQYF.